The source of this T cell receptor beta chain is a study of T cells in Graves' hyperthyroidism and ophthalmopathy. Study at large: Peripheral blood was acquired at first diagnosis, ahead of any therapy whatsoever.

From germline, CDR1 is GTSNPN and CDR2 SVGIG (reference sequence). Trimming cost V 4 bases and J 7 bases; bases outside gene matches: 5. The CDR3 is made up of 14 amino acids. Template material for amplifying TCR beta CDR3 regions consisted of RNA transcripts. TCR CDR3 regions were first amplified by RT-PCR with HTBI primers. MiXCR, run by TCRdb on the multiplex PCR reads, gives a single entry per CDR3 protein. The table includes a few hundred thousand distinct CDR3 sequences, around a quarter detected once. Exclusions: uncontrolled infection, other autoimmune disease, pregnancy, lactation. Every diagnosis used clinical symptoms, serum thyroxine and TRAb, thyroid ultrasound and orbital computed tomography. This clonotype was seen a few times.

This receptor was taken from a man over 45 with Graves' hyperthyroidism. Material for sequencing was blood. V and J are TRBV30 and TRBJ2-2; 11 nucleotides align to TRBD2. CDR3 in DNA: TGTGCCTGGAAACTAGCGGGAGCCCTCGGGGAGCTGTTTTTT. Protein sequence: CAWKLAGALGELFF.